The 19 T cell receptor beta chains below come from one sample, sequenced in a study of T cells in Graves' hyperthyroidism and ophthalmopathy. Template material for amplifying TCR beta CDR3 regions consisted of RNA transcripts. First-round RT-PCR targeting the TCR CDR3 was performed with the HTBI primer set. TCRdb re-called the multiplex PCR reads with MiXCR, one entry per CDR3 protein. The sample gives fewer than 300,000 distinct CDR3 sequences, roughly 15% of which show up once; 30% to 35% is in the top ten. Sequenced input: blood. All receptors come from a woman between 50 and 59 years old with Graves' hyperthyroidism that later progressed to Graves' ophthalmopathy.

This clonotype was counted ten times or more. V gene TRBV5-1 combines with J gene TRBJ2-1, with D uncertain. CDR3 size: 12 residues. Trimming pared 2 bases from V and 6 bases from J, leaving 6 bases between. Germline V gene data show CDR1 as SGHRS and CDR2 as YFSETQ. CDR3 protein: CASSFGLNEQFF. DNA for the CDR3: TGCGCCAGCAGCTTTGGGCTCAATGAGCAGTTCTTC.

This clonotype has ten or more counts. The chain combines TRBV28 with TRBJ1-1; 9 bases are shared with TRBD1. J was trimmed by 12 bases and V by 7 bases; bases with no gene match: 12. CDR3 length equals 13 residues. Per the germline V gene, CDR1 is MDHEN and CDR2 is SYDVKM. CDR3 sequence (DNA): TGTGCCAGCACCCCGGGACAGGGTTGGCGGACTTTCTTT. As protein: CASTPGQGWRTFF.

This clonotype was recorded many times. The chain employs TRBV2 and TRBJ2-7, with 7 bases that match TRBD2. The J segment lost 2 bases and the V segment lost 0 bases, leaving 13 bases of the junction unmatched. The CDR3 spans 18 residues. Germline-derived CDR1 and CDR2 are SNHLY and FYNNEI. CDR3 coding DNA: TGTGCCAGCAGTGAAGCGCGGGATACTAGCGATTTTCCCTACGAGCAGTACTTC. Residues: CASSEARDTSDFPYEQYF. Based on the CDR3 plus reference TRBV2 and TRBJ2-7, the full variable domain is EPEVTQTPSHQVTQMGQEVILRCVPISNHLYFYWYRQILGQKVEFLVSFYNNEISEKSEIFDDQFSVERPDGSNFTLKIRSTKLEDSAMYFCASSEARDTSDFPYEQYFGPGTRLTVT.

This chain links TRBV20-1 with TRBJ1-1; D remains unclear. This CDR3 comprises 14 residues. Per the germline V gene, CDR1 is DFQATT and CDR2 is SNEGSKA (reference sequence). The V end lost 4 bases, the J end lost 4 bases, and 16 bases lay between the germline ends. The CDR3 DNA reads TGCAGTGCTAAAATGGTGGCTTGGGTCACTGAAGCTTTCTTT. This translates into CSAKMVAWVTEAFF.

This chain connects TRBV19 to TRBJ2-2, with TRBD2 identical over 7 bases. This CDR3 region has 16 residues. Losses at the gene ends were 5 bases for V and 5 bases for J; bases not matched to a gene: 11. The germline V gene encodes CDR1 LNHDA and CDR2 SQIVND (reference sequence). CDR3 sequence: CASSPMALAETGELFF. In DNA form, the CDR3 reads TGTGCCAGTAGTCCGATGGCCCTAGCGGAGACCGGGGAGCTGTTTTTT.

There are many counts of this clonotype. The rearrangement links TRBV11-3 to TRBJ2-1, with 14 bases that match TRBD2. Germline V CDR1 and CDR2: SGHNT, YENEEA. This CDR3 has 18 residues. The junction had 12 bases not matched to a gene; V was cut back by 4 bases and J by 7 bases. The DNA for the CDR3 is TGTGCCAGCAGCTCCACGGGACTAGCGGGAGAAGATTGGAATGAGCAGTTCTTC. It yields the protein CASSSTGLAGEDWNEQFF.

The chain combines TRBV27 with TRBJ1-4, with 9 bases aligning to TRBD1. Germline V gene lookup returns CDR1 MNHEY and CDR2 SMNVEV (reference sequence). V shed 5 bases, J shed 8 bases, and the junction held 12 bases outside the gene matches. This CDR3 is built from 16 residues. CDR3 protein: CASSLWSGQGKEKLFF. CDR3 nucleotide sequence: TGTGCCAGCAGTCTATGGTCGGGACAGGGAAAGGAAAAACTGTTTTTT. The complete variable domain, with remaining parts taken from reference TRBV27 and TRBJ1-4, reads EAQVTQNPRYLITVTGKKLTVTCSQNMNHEYMSWYRQDPGLGLRQIYYSMNVEVTDKGDVPEGYKVSRKEKRNFPLILESPSPNQTSLYFCASSLWSGQGKEKLFFGSGTQLSVL.

In its sample, this clonotype was seen many times. The V call is TRBV27, the J call TRBJ1-2; D not certain. The CDR3 totals 15 residues. The ends were cut back, 3 bases at V and 5 bases at J, with 16 bases in the middle. CDR1 is MNHEY, CDR2 SMNVEV, per germline (reference sequence). CDR3 in DNA: TGTGCCAGCAGTTTCCTGGGCAGACCGGCTTATGGCTACACCTTC. Translation: CASSFLGRPAYGYTF.

This clonotype was counted many times. J is TRBJ1-2 and V is TRBV12-3 or TRBV12-4, with 8 bases that match TRBD1. With 6 bases clipped from V and 8 bases from J, the junction kept 8 bases outside the gene matches. The CDR3 length is 13 residues. Here the CDR3 DNA reads TGTGCCAGCAGAGGGACAGGCCCTGAGGGCTACACCTTC. It yields the protein CASRGTGPEGYTF.

The chain employs TRBV5-1 and TRBJ1-1; D unresolved. The length of the CDR3 is 15 residues. Trimming pared 0 bases from V and 1 base from J, leaving 10 bases between. Germline CDR1 is SGHRS and CDR2 is YFSETQ. CDR3: CASSLVHSENTEAFF. CDR3 nucleotides: TGCGCCAGCAGCTTGGTACACAGTGAGAACACTGAAGCTTTCTTT.

This clonotype was counted at least ten times. This chain connects TRBV29-1 to TRBJ1-2; 7 nucleotides line up with TRBD1. The CDR3 extends over 13 amino acids. Trimming at V came to 6 bases and at J to 6 bases, leaving 10 bases not matched to a gene. CDR1 and CDR2 from the germline V gene are SQVTM and ANQGSEA. The CDR3 coding sequence is TGCAGCGTCGTAATACAGGGGACCCATGGCTACACCTTC. Protein product: CSVVIQGTHGYTF.

V gene TRBV2 combines with J gene TRBJ2-3; 7 nucleotides agree with TRBD2. Unmatched junction bases numbered 5, after V lost 1 base and J lost 4 bases. Germline V gene data show CDR1 as SNHLY and CDR2 as FYNNEI. This CDR3 comprises 15 residues. CDR3 protein: CASSEVGLQADTQYF. CDR3 DNA: TGTGCCAGCAGTGAAGTGGGACTACAGGCAGATACGCAGTATTTT.

This clonotype was seen repeatedly, ten times or more. The rearrangement links TRBV3-1 to TRBJ2-3, with a tentative D call TRBD2 (6 bases). The V end was cut by 4 bases, the J end by 5 bases, with 19 bases between. The CDR3 sequence is 16 residues long. Germline-derived CDR1 and CDR2 are LGHDT and YNNKEL (reference sequence). CDR3 in amino acids: CASSLQAGLRGDTQYF. The CDR3 DNA is TGTGCCAGCAGCCTTCAAGCGGGCCTCAGAGGAGATACGCAGTATTTT.

The table lists this clonotype with many counts. V and J are TRBV11-1 and TRBJ2-7; maybe TRBD1 (5 bases). This CDR3 is built from 16 residues. The V gene lost 1 base and the J gene lost 3 bases, with 16 bases spanning the gap. CDR1 and CDR2 from the germline V gene are SGHAT and FQDESV (reference sequence). CDR3 residues: CASSLGTGFSIYEQYF. CDR3 bases: TGTGCCAGCAGCTTAGGAACAGGTTTTTCCATCTACGAGCAGTACTTC.

This clonotype showed up just a few times. The chain couples TRBV24-1 to TRBJ2-3, with D unresolved. Germline assignment: CDR1 KGHDR and CDR2 SFDVKD. The CDR3 length is 15 residues. The V gene lost 3 bases and the J gene lost 0 bases, with 9 bases spanning the gap. The CDR3 sequence is CATSDSVTSTDTQYF. The DNA of the CDR3 is TGTGCCACCAGTGATAGCGTAACTAGCACAGATACGCAGTATTTT.

This clonotype was counted a few times. The chain carries TRBV15 and TRBJ2-1, with 7 bases matching TRBD1. This CDR3 spans 14 amino acids. Germline V gene data show CDR1 as LNHNV and CDR2 as YYDKDF (reference sequence). V shed 0 bases and J 12 bases; nucleotides not matched to a gene: 8. The DNA of the CDR3 is TGTGCCACCAGCAGAGAAAGCAAGGGGACAGCGCAGTTCTTC. Encoded protein: CATSRESKGTAQFF.

The gene calls are TRBV15 and TRBJ2-3; 7 nucleotides agree with TRBD1. Germline CDR1 LNHNV, CDR2 YYDKDF (reference sequence). The trim removed 3 bases at V and 2 bases at J, leaving 8 bases unmatched. This CDR3 has 16 amino acids. The DNA for the CDR3 is TGTGCCACCAGCAGGGAGACAGGGAGCGCCACAGATACGCAGTATTTT. Protein: CATSRETGSATDTQYF.

At least ten counts were recorded for this clonotype. The genes are TRBV7-3 and TRBJ1-1; tentatively, D is TRBD1 (5 bases). Germline lookup yields CDR1 SGHTA and CDR2 FQGTGA. This CDR3 region has 13 residues. V shed 5 bases and J shed 1 base, with 8 bases lying between them. In DNA form, the CDR3 reads TGTGCCAGCAGCACGACAGCGAACACTGAAGCTTTCTTT. Translating it yields CASSTTANTEAFF.

This clonotype came up a few times. The chain links TRBV7-8 to TRBJ1-2; no definite D call. The CDR3 is made up of 12 amino acids. Trimming took 4 bases from V and 13 from J, leaving 16 bases between them. Germline V gene sequence: CDR1 SGHVS, CDR2 FQNEAQ. CDR3 protein: CASSSTDFGGTF. CDR3 nucleotide sequence: TGTGCCAGCAGCTCCACAGATTTTGGCGGCACCTTC.